This passage covers 26 T cell receptor beta chains from one sample sequenced in a study of blood T cells in healthy people across ages. It was with a sample-barcoded 5' primer and a J-beta primer mix that a second PCR of about 6 to 12 cycles was run. TCRdb re-called the 5' RACE reads with MiXCR, one entry per CDR3 protein. The sample comprises 500,000 to 650,000 distinct CDR3 sequences, roughly a quarter of which are singletons, and roughly 3.5% rests with the top ten. These same records also appear under a second study, on T cells of mothers and their children.

Sequenced input: blood. These receptors were taken from a boy between 2 and 15 years old in good health.

This clonotype was detected a few times. The chain uses TRBV7-9 and TRBJ2-1; D not certain. Germline CDR1 SEHNR, CDR2 FQNEAQ (reference sequence). The CDR3 is made up of 13 amino acids. The V and J ends lost 1 base and 5 bases respectively, with 6 bases between them. The CDR3 spells CASSLVQNNEQFF. The CDR3 coding sequence is TGTGCCAGCAGCTTAGTACAGAACAATGAGCAGTTCTTC.

The chain carries TRBV10-3 and TRBJ1-2; D unclear. Germline CDR1 reads ENHRY; CDR2 reads SYGVKD. The CDR3 spans 14 residues. V lost 2 bases to trimming and J lost 6 bases, with 13 bases between them. In nucleotides, the CDR3 is TGTGCCATCAGTGAGAACCGGGCCTCCCATGGCTACACCTTC. Encoded protein: CAISENRASHGYTF.

This clonotype has more than one count but fewer than ten. This rearrangement joins TRBV7-9 to TRBJ2-5; no clear D. CDR1 and CDR2 from the germline V gene are SEHNR and FQNEAQ (reference sequence). The V gene lost 2 bases and the J gene lost 3 bases, with 10 bases spanning the gap. The CDR3 runs 14 residues. As DNA, the CDR3 is TGTGCCAGCAGCTTAAACAGTCCTGAAGAGACCCAGTACTTC. It codes for CASSLNSPEETQYF.

The rearrangement links TRBV6-6 to TRBJ2-3, with a weak D call TRBD1 (5 bases). The germline V gene encodes CDR1 MNHNY and CDR2 SVGAGI (reference sequence). V was clipped by 1 base and J by 2 bases, with 10 bases between them. The CDR3 covers 15 residues. The CDR3: CASSYFAGPTDTQYF. The CDR3, as DNA: TGTGCCAGCAGTTACTTTGCAGGGCCCACAGATACGCAGTATTTT.

This clonotype occurred a few times. V and J are TRBV6-2 or TRBV6-3 and TRBJ2-2; 7 positions agree with TRBD1. The ends lost 6 bases at V and 5 bases at J; junction bases unmatched: 9. CDR3 length: 15 amino acids. The germline V gene has CDR1 MNHEY and CDR2 SVGEGT. The CDR3: CASSHAGTVTGELFF. In DNA, the CDR3 is TGTGCCAGCAGCCACGCCGGGACAGTTACCGGGGAGCTGTTTTTT.

J is TRBJ2-5 and V is TRBV20-1; 7 bases fit TRBD2. CDR1 is DFQATT, CDR2 SNEGSKA, per germline (reference sequence). The CDR3 covers 16 residues. J was trimmed by 2 bases and V by 1 base; bases with no gene match: 10. The CDR3 region is CSARGLGAGAQETQYF. In nucleotides, the CDR3 is TGCAGTGCTAGAGGCTTAGGGGCGGGAGCTCAAGAGACCCAGTACTTC.

This clonotype was observed a handful of times. This sequence joins TRBV5-1 and TRBJ2-5; 8 bases fit TRBD2. This CDR3 region has 15 residues. The V segment lost 3 bases and the J segment 5 bases; nucleotides outside the gene matches: 9. The germline V gene encodes CDR1 SGHRS and CDR2 YFSETQ. Here the CDR3 DNA reads TGCGCCAGCAGCTCAGCCGGGACTAGGCATGAGACCCAGTACTTC. It specifies CASSSAGTRHETQYF.

This clonotype occurred a few times. The chain uses TRBV12-3 or TRBV12-4 and TRBJ2-1; 11 bases match TRBD2. With 3 bases clipped from V and 7 bases from J, the junction kept 5 bases outside the gene matches. This CDR3 region has 15 residues. CDR3 protein: CASSFLAGGGNEQFF. The CDR3, as DNA: TGTGCCAGCAGTTTTCTAGCGGGAGGTGGGAATGAGCAGTTCTTC.

The V and J genes are TRBV12-3 or TRBV12-4 and TRBJ2-5, with D perhaps TRBD1 (6 bases). The CDR3 runs to 11 residues. V lost 3 bases, J lost 9 bases, and 8 bases lay in between. The CDR3 sequence: CASSFAGAQYF. CDR3 bases: TGTGCCAGCAGTTTCGCAGGGGCCCAGTACTTC.

This clonotype has ten or more counts. V gene TRBV6-6 combines with J gene TRBJ1-2; D possibly corresponds to TRBD1 (5 bases). Trimming took off 0 bases at V and 2 bases at J, with 13 bases between the two ends. The CDR3 is made up of 16 amino acids. Germline-derived CDR1 and CDR2 are MNHNY and SVGAGI (reference sequence). CDR3 nucleotides: TGTGCCAGCAGTTACTCGCTGACAGTTATCAACTATGGCTACACCTTC. Amino acid sequence: CASSYSLTVINYGYTF.

The chain joins TRBV15 to TRBJ2-7; 12 bases align to TRBD2. Germline lookup yields CDR1 LNHNV and CDR2 YYDKDF (reference sequence). The CDR3 sequence is 16 residues long. Trimming took 2 bases from V and 4 from J; bases not matched to a gene: 6. The CDR3 sequence: CATSRRRTSGVYEQYF. CDR3 bases: TGTGCCACCAGCAGAAGACGGACTAGCGGGGTGTACGAGCAGTACTTC.

This chain connects TRBV5-1 to TRBJ2-1; the match to TRBD2 covers 8 bases. The germline CDR1 and CDR2 sequences are SGHRS and YFSETQ. V lost 1 base to trimming and J lost 16 bases; unmatched junction nucleotides: 7. The CDR3 covers 12 residues. The CDR3 DNA reads TGCGCCAGCAGCTTGTCCAGCGGGGGTGAATTCTTC. Amino acid sequence: CASSLSSGGEFF.

The chain uses TRBV6-6 and TRBJ2-3; TRBD2 matches 7 bases. V gave up 2 bases and J gave up 4 bases; unmatched junction bases: 6. CDR3 length: 15 amino acids. In germline, CDR1 is MNHNY, CDR2 SVGAGI (reference sequence). CDR3 region: CASSYRTSEADTQYF. DNA of the CDR3: TGTGCCAGCAGTTACCGGACTAGTGAGGCAGATACGCAGTATTTT.

V usage is TRBV27 and J usage is TRBJ2-5, with a possible D match to TRBD2 (6 bases). V shed 5 bases and J shed 5 bases, with 15 bases lying between them. From germline, CDR1 is MNHEY and CDR2 SMNVEV (reference sequence). The CDR3 spans 14 residues. CDR3 bases: TGTGCCAGCAGTACGAATGGGGGGTGGGAGACCCAGTACTTC. Amino acid sequence: CASSTNGGWETQYF.

This clonotype was observed a handful of times. The chain combines TRBV6-6 with TRBJ2-1; tentatively, D is TRBD2 (6 bases). Near its end, the DNA agrees better with TRBJ2-5, so the J call may be wrong. Germline values: CDR1 MNHNY, CDR2 SVGAGI (reference sequence). This CDR3 has 15 residues. CDR3 nucleotides: TGTGCCAGCAGGTACATGGGGACTTTTCAAGAGACCCAGTACTTC. As protein: CASRYMGTFQETQYF.

The chain recombines TRBV5-1 with TRBJ1-2; D may be TRBD1 (5 bases). Per the germline V gene, CDR1 is SGHRS and CDR2 is YFSETQ. This CDR3 comprises 11 residues. Trimming removed 4 bases at V and 4 bases at J, with 5 bases between. DNA for the CDR3: TGCGCCAGCAGCGGGACCTATGGCTACACCTTC. Translating it yields CASSGTYGYTF.

This clonotype has only a few counts. The gene calls are TRBV6-5 and TRBJ2-6; D not resolved. Trimming removed 0 bases from V and 0 bases from J, with 15 bases in between. This CDR3 contains 19 residues. CDR1 and CDR2 from the germline V gene are MNHEY and SVGAGI. The CDR3 sequence: CASSYSMEAYYSGANVLTF. DNA for the CDR3: TGTGCCAGCAGTTACTCCATGGAAGCGTATTACTCTGGGGCCAACGTCCTGACTTTC.

The chain uses TRBV21-1 and TRBJ1-4; the listed D gene, TRBD1, was not tested against the DNA. TRBV21-1 is a recognized pseudogene. The length of the CDR3 is 19 residues. The CDR3 DNA reads as TGTGCCAGCAGCAAAAAACCCGCCTGGCCAGGGGAAGGGGATGAAAAACTGTTTTTT. It codes for CASSKKPAWPGEGDEKLFF.

The chain combines TRBV10-3 with TRBJ2-5; 7 positions match TRBD1. The CDR3 runs to 15 residues. Germline lookup yields CDR1 ENHRY and CDR2 SYGVKD. J was trimmed by 5 bases and V by 5 bases; bases with no gene match: 11. CDR3 amino acids: CAISLTGRVEETQYF. The CDR3 region has the DNA TGTGCCATCAGTTTGACAGGGCGAGTCGAGGAGACCCAGTACTTC.

CDR3 protein: CASSGGGYNEQFF. Written as DNA, the CDR3 is TGTGCCAGCAGCGGCGGGGGATACAATGAGCAGTTCTTC. This chain joins TRBV9 and TRBJ2-1; 7 positions match TRBD2. The germline CDR1 and CDR2 sequences are SGDLS and YYNGEE. Losses at the gene ends were 3 bases for V and 4 bases for J; bases not matched to a gene: 1. The CDR3 has 13 residues. The full variable domain, in which reference TRBV9 and TRBJ2-1 provide the parts outside the CDR3, is DSGVTQTPKHLITATGQRVTLRCSPRSGDLSVYWYQQSLDQGLQFLIQYYNGEERAKGNILERFSAQQFPDLHSELNLSSLELGDSALYFCASSGGGYNEQFFGPGTRLTVL.

The chain is built from TRBV7-2 and TRBJ2-5; a possible D gene is TRBD2 (6 bases). CDR3 length: 15 amino acids. V lost 2 bases and J 1 base, leaving 11 bases between the germline ends. The germline gives CDR1 SGHTA, CDR2 FQGNSA. The CDR3 sequence: CASSLYRTTQETQYF. The CDR3 nucleotides are TGTGCCAGCAGCTTATACAGGACTACCCAAGAGACCCAGTACTTC. The whole variable domain, filled in from reference TRBV7-2 and TRBJ2-5, reads GAGVSQSPSNKVTEKGKDVELRCDPISGHTALYWYRQSLGQGLEFLIYFQGNSAPDKSGLPSDRFSAERTGGSVSTLTIQRTQQEDSAVYLCASSLYRTTQETQYFGPGTRLLVL.

This clonotype was seen only a few times. The chain uses TRBV7-2 and TRBJ2-2; D not certain. V was pared by 6 bases and J by 0 bases, with 8 bases between. CDR3 length: 14 residues. CDR1 and CDR2 (germline): SGHTA, FQGNSA. In DNA, the CDR3 is TGTGCCAGCAGGTCCGCGCCGAACACCGGGGAGCTGTTTTTT. It encodes CASRSAPNTGELFF.

The chain carries TRBV15 and TRBJ2-7; D gene ambiguous. This CDR3 is 13 amino acids long. Germline V gene lookup returns CDR1 LNHNV and CDR2 YYDKDF (reference sequence). The ends were cut back, 0 bases at V and 1 base at J, with 4 bases in the middle. CDR3: CATSRDISYEQYF. The DNA for the CDR3 is TGTGCCACCAGCAGAGATATTTCCTACGAGCAGTACTTC.

The V gene is TRBV7-9, the J gene TRBJ2-2, with no clear D. This CDR3 comprises 14 residues. Trimming took off 2 bases at V and 6 bases at J, with 10 bases between the two ends. Looked up from germline, CDR1 is SEHNR and CDR2 is FQNEAQ (reference sequence). In nucleotides, the CDR3 is TGTGCCAGCAGCTTATCCAGGACCCCCGGGGAGCTGTTTTTT. Translation: CASSLSRTPGELFF. Combining the CDR3 with reference TRBV7-9 and TRBJ2-2 gives the whole variable domain DTGVSQNPRHKITKRGQNVTFRCDPISEHNRLYWYRQTLGQGPEFLTYFQNEAQLEKSRLLSDRFSAERPKGSFSTLEIQRTEQGDSAMYLCASSLSRTPGELFFGEGSRLTVL.

This clonotype was recorded at least ten times. This chain connects TRBV5-1 to TRBJ2-7; TRBD2 is a possible D gene (6 bases). With 3 bases removed from V and 3 bases from J, the gap between germline ends came to 13 bases. Germline V lookup: CDR1 SGHRS, CDR2 YFSETQ. This CDR3 has 14 amino acids. In nucleotides, the CDR3 is TGCGCCAGCAGCTCCAGAGGGGAGGTCTACGAGCAGTACTTC. Protein sequence: CASSSRGEVYEQYF.

This rearrangement joins TRBV20-1 to TRBJ1-2; 8 bases match TRBD1. CDR3 size: 13 residues. After removal of 6 bases from V and 6 bases from J, the junction contained 9 bases not matched to a gene. The germline CDR1 and CDR2 sequences are DFQATT and SNEGSKA (reference sequence). The CDR3 here is CSATDRDHHGYTF. In DNA, the CDR3 is TGCAGTGCCACGGACAGGGACCATCATGGCTACACCTTC.